Given below is one T cell receptor (beta chain) in context. The sample originates from a study of response to subunit inactivated influenza vaccine. Looked up from germline, CDR1 is MGHDK and CDR2 is SYGVNS. V lost 1 base to trimming and J lost 4 bases, with 12 bases between them. The CDR3 runs 15 residues. TCRdb ran MiXCR on the RT-PCR reads and lists one entry per CDR3 protein. Among fewer than 600,000 distinct CDR3 sequences listed, more than 7% were seen once. The sequenced sample was PBMCs from blood, obtained around 25 months after vaccination. The source of this sequence is a man in his fifties or sixties who received an inactivated influenza vaccine. This chain links TRBV25-1 with TRBJ2-3, with D perhaps TRBD1 (6 bases). CDR3 sequence reads: CASSELQGTPDTQYF. CDR3 sequence (DNA): TGTGCCAGCAGTGAATTACAGGGAACCCCAGATACGCAGTATTTT.